The entry below gives a single T cell receptor (beta chain) sequence along with its context. V shed 0 bases and J shed 5 bases, with 19 bases lying between them. The CDR3 consists of 16 residues. The germline V gene has CDR1 GTSNPN and CDR2 SVGIG (reference sequence). The data are from a study of blood T cell repertoires in COVID-19. Study context: PBMCs, B-cell-depleted T cells, or T cells were the source of the cDNA or gDNA that made up the material.

Libraries were prepared by immunoSEQ multiplex PCR; TCRdb keeps only in-frame clonotypes and omits some of them. The sample lists about 160,000 clones, 82% occurring once. Material for sequencing was peripheral blood. The V and J genes are TRBV30 and TRBJ1-2; D is ambiguous. This receptor was identified in a woman over 75 with active or convalescent COVID-19. CDR3 DNA: TGTGCCTGGAGTGTAAGTTCCCAGCGATGCAGATATGGCTACACCTTC. It is translated as CAWSVSSQRCRYGYTF.